This T cell receptor beta chain was recorded in a study of T cell responses to AZD1222 COVID-19 vaccine. TCRdb keeps only in-frame clones here, not all; method: immunoSEQ multiplex PCR. This repertoire shows about 120,000 clones, around 86% found once; its top ten account for 20% to 25%. CDR3 size: 13 residues. Germline-derived CDR1 and CDR2 are LGHDT and YNNKEL (reference sequence). V lost 2 bases and J 6 bases, leaving 10 bases between the germline ends. V is TRBV3-1 (or the pseudogene TRBV3-2) and J is TRBJ1-2; no clear D. This sample comprised peripheral blood, obtained on day 0 of AZD1222 vaccination. This receptor was taken from an adult in good health. The CDR3, as DNA: TGTGCCAGCAGCCAACGGGGAGCTCATGGCTACACCTTC. It yields the protein CASSQRGAHGYTF.